Sequencing of this T cell receptor (beta chain) was carried out in a study of identical twins. Details on this clonotype: The antigen remains undetermined.

TCRdb processed the 5' RACE reads anew with MiXCR; each CDR3 protein has one entry. The table has a few hundred thousand distinct CDR3 sequences, around 18% seen once. Per the germline V gene, CDR1 is MDHEN and CDR2 is SYDVKM. This CDR3 region has 15 residues. V was trimmed by 6 bases and J by 2 bases, leaving 14 bases between them. Study-wide findings and caveats: With abundant cord blood beta clonotypes, insertions were fewer; memory repertoires showed no such pattern. Invariant MAIT and iNKT cells are populations that could partly confound zero-insertion analyses.

Each donor (without exception) was a healthy Caucasian. Source material: naive T cells sorted from blood. The sequence came from a man aged 50-60 years in good health. The chain joins TRBV28 to TRBJ2-1, with D possibly matching TRBD2 (6 bases). The CDR3 coding sequence is TGTGCCAGCAGGGGGGACTTTGTTCCCTACAATGAGCAGTTCTTC. As protein: CASRGDFVPYNEQFF.